The next 20 T cell receptor beta chains were all read from a single sample in a study of radiotherapy plus CTLA-4 blockade in lung cancer. Sequenced by immunoSEQ multiplex PCR; TCRdb stores in-frame clones only, minus some. The data show about 59,000 clones, 70% to 80% seen once. The input for sequencing was peripheral blood, taken from a patient treated with radiotherapy plus ipilimumab. The origin of the receptors is a human donor with non-small cell lung cancer whose response to radiotherapy plus ipilimumab could not be evaluated.

V is TRBV27 and J is TRBJ1-2, with 7 bases lining up with TRBD1. The trim removed 5 bases at V and 4 bases at J, leaving 13 bases unmatched. The germline V gene encodes CDR1 MNHEY and CDR2 SMNVEV (reference sequence). The CDR3 has 16 residues. CDR3: CASSQGGARLLYGYTF. CDR3 nucleotide sequence: TGTGCCAGCAGTCAGGGGGGCGCCCGACTCCTCTATGGCTACACCTTC.

This chain joins TRBV7-9 and TRBJ1-4; TRBD1 agrees at 7 bases. CDR1 and CDR2 (germline): SEHNR, FQNEAQ (reference sequence). The ends lost 5 bases at V and 5 bases at J; junction bases unmatched: 8. The CDR3 contains 15 residues. The CDR3 is CASSPEGTANEKLFF. The CDR3 DNA follows: TGTGCCAGCAGCCCAGAGGGGACAGCGAATGAAAAACTGTTTTTT. Together with reference TRBV7-9 and TRBJ1-4, the CDR3 gives the full variable domain: DTGVSQNPRHKITKRGQNVTFRCDPISEHNRLYWYRQTLGQGPEFLTYFQNEAQLEKSRLLSDRFSAERPKGSFSTLEIQRTEQGDSAMYLCASSPEGTANEKLFFGSGTQLSVL.

This clone is a singleton in its sample. The chain carries TRBV7-2 and TRBJ2-7; 10 bases map to TRBD2. Trimming took 6 bases from V and 0 from J; bases not matched to a gene: 5. The CDR3 consists of 15 residues. Germline V gene sequence: CDR1 SGHTA, CDR2 FQGNSA. The CDR3 nucleotides read TGTGCCAGCAGTCGCAGCGGGGGGGCCTCCTACGAGCAGTACTTC. Translating it yields CASSRSGGASYEQYF.

V is TRBV5-1 and J is TRBJ1-2; tentatively, D is TRBD1 (5 bases). Between the trimmed V and J ends, which lost 0 bases and 7 bases, there was a span of 10 bases. The length of the CDR3 is 13 residues. In germline, CDR1 is SGHRS, CDR2 YFSETQ. The CDR3 DNA reads TGCGCCAGCAGCTTGGCGGGACTCTCTGGCTACACCTTC. As protein: CASSLAGLSGYTF.

This clone was seen a handful of times. The V call is TRBV6-6, the J call TRBJ2-7, with 7 bases lining up with TRBD2. V shed 2 bases, J shed 5 bases, and the junction held 9 bases outside the gene matches. The CDR3 contains 15 residues. Germline lookup yields CDR1 MNHNY and CDR2 SVGAGI (reference sequence). The CDR3 here is CASSYPGGGDHEQYF. The CDR3 coding sequence is TGTGCCAGCAGTTACCCGGGTGGGGGGGACCACGAGCAGTACTTC.

The CDR3 DNA reads as TGCAGCGTTTCAGGTCAGAGTGGGGCCAACGTCCTGACTTTC. The encoded protein is CSVSGQSGANVLTF. The chain employs TRBV29-1 and TRBJ2-6, with D hard to call. Trimming left V 5 bases short and J 3 bases short, with 11 bases between. Germline V lookup: CDR1 SQVTM, CDR2 ANQGSEA. The CDR3 sequence is 14 residues long.

This chain uses TRBV5-1 with TRBJ1-3; 7 nucleotides agree with TRBD1. The germline gives CDR1 SGHRS, CDR2 YFSETQ. The CDR3 contains 16 residues. With 2 bases clipped from V and 7 bases from J, the junction kept 12 bases outside the gene matches. The CDR3 DNA follows: TGCGCCAGCAGCTTAGTCCCGGGGACAGTTTCCAACACCATATATTTT. Protein product: CASSLVPGTVSNTIYF.

This chain joins TRBV6-1 and TRBJ1-2, with D unclear. V was shortened by 7 bases and J by 2 bases, with 14 bases between the two germline ends. This CDR3 contains 14 residues. Germline CDR1 and CDR2: MNHNS and SASEGT. CDR3 region: CASTPSGINYGYTF. As DNA, the CDR3 is TGTGCCAGCACCCCGTCGGGTATCAACTATGGCTACACCTTC.

The V gene is TRBV7-2, the J gene TRBJ2-3; 9 bases match TRBD2. Trimming took 1 base from V and 4 from J; bases not matched to a gene: 12. Per the germline V gene, CDR1 is SGHTA and CDR2 is FQGNSA. The CDR3 has 18 residues. The CDR3 bases are TGTGCCAGCAGCTTAGTTGGGAGCGGGGGGACTGGCCCAGATACGCAGTATTTT. Protein: CASSLVGSGGTGPDTQYF.

The CDR3 DNA follows: TGTGCCAGCTCCCCTGACAGGGCGAACACTGAAGCTTTCTTT. Translating it yields CASSPDRANTEAFF. V gene TRBV5-4 combines with J gene TRBJ1-1; TRBD1 matches at 7 bases. Germline-derived CDR1 and CDR2 are SGHNT and YYREEE (reference sequence). This CDR3 spans 14 amino acids. With 7 bases clipped from V and 1 base from J, the junction kept 7 bases outside the gene matches.

CDR3 nucleotide sequence: TGTGCCAGCAGCATAGAAAGGACAGGGGTCAATCAGCCCCAGCATTTT. The encoded protein is CASSIERTGVNQPQHF. The V call is TRBV7-8, the J call TRBJ1-5; 9 positions match TRBD1. The J segment lost 3 bases and the V segment lost 5 bases, leaving 8 bases of the junction unmatched. The CDR3 is 16 amino acids. Germline V gene sequence: CDR1 SGHVS, CDR2 FQNEAQ. Full variable domain (missing parts from reference TRBV7-8 and TRBJ1-5): GAGVSQSPRYKVAKRGQDVALRCDPISGHVSLFWYQQALGQGPEFLTYFQNEAQLDKSGLPSDRFFAERPEGSVSTLKIQRTQQEDSAVYLCASSIERTGVNQPQHFGDGTRLSIL.

The gene calls are TRBV27 and TRBJ2-1; 8 positions agree with TRBD1. The germline V gene encodes CDR1 MNHEY and CDR2 SMNVEV (reference sequence). The J segment lost 2 bases and the V segment lost 3 bases, leaving 3 bases of the junction unmatched. The CDR3 contains 15 residues. The CDR3 sequence is CASSLWGQAYNEQFF. In DNA, the CDR3 is TGTGCCAGCAGTTTGTGGGGACAGGCCTACAATGAGCAGTTCTTC.

The CDR3 is CASSMTGDDQPQHF. Written as DNA, the CDR3 is TGTGCCAGCAGTATGACAGGGGACGATCAGCCCCAGCATTTT. J is TRBJ1-5 and V is TRBV28, with TRBD1 matching over 8 bases. Germline CDR1 is MDHEN and CDR2 is SYDVKM. This CDR3 is built from 14 residues. Unmatched junction bases numbered 5, after V lost 5 bases and J lost 5 bases.

The chain couples TRBV2 to TRBJ2-2; 9 bases map to TRBD1. Per the germline V gene, CDR1 is SNHLY and CDR2 is FYNNEI. The CDR3 runs to 14 residues. V was clipped by 6 bases and J by 1 base; unmatched bases: 0. The DNA of the CDR3 is TGTGCCAGCAGGACAGGGGGGAACACCGGGGAGCTGTTTTTT. It codes for CASRTGGNTGELFF.

This rearrangement joins TRBV2 to TRBJ1-2; TRBD1 matches 9 bases. The CDR3 length is 14 residues. Germline CDR1 is SNHLY and CDR2 is FYNNEI. V trimming: 6 bases; J trimming: 6 bases; junction bases outside the gene matches: 8. The CDR3 is CASRNTGQGNGYTF. In nucleotides, the CDR3 is TGTGCCAGCAGAAATACGGGACAGGGTAATGGCTACACCTTC.

This chain links TRBV7-9 with TRBJ1-2; no definite D call. Germline CDR1 and CDR2: SEHNR and FQNEAQ (reference sequence). The CDR3 loop spans 14 amino acids. V lost 5 bases and J lost 7, with 17 bases in between. The CDR3 DNA follows: TGTGCCAGCAGCGCCCCCACTATCCGGCGTGGCTACACCTTC. Protein: CASSAPTIRRGYTF.

V gene TRBV4-2 combines with J gene TRBJ2-1; tentatively, D is TRBD2 (6 bases). CDR1 and CDR2 (germline): LGHNA, YNFKEQ. V shed 0 bases and J shed 9 bases, with 15 bases lying between them. This CDR3 is built from 15 residues. The CDR3 spells CASSQDWSNGSEQFF. The DNA for the CDR3 is TGTGCCAGCAGCCAAGATTGGTCGAACGGGAGTGAGCAGTTCTTC.

The chain links TRBV28 to TRBJ1-4; 7 nucleotides match TRBD1. Germline V CDR1 and CDR2: MDHEN, SYDVKM. With V trimmed by 6 bases and J by 8 bases, 15 bases remained unmatched. This CDR3 has 16 amino acids. The CDR3 region has the DNA TGTGCCAGCAGGAGACAGGGATCATGGGGAGGCGAAAAACTGTTTTTT. Its protein is CASRRQGSWGGEKLFF.

The chain employs TRBV5-6 and TRBJ1-4; 8 positions match TRBD1. V gave up 3 bases and J gave up 6 bases; unmatched junction bases: 16. The CDR3 sequence is 18 residues long. Germline loops: CDR1 SGHDT, CDR2 YYEEEE. For the CDR3, the DNA is TGTGCCAGCAGCTCTTTCGACCCGGGACAGGAACCTTATGAAAAACTGTTTTTT. This encodes CASSSFDPGQEPYEKLFF.

The rearrangement links TRBV5-4 to TRBJ2-1; no reliable D call. Germline V gene lookup returns CDR1 SGHNT and CDR2 YYREEE (reference sequence). The CDR3 sequence is 15 residues long. V lost 0 bases to trimming and J lost 1 base, with 8 bases between them. The CDR3 is CASSLEQKSYNEQFF. CDR3 bases: TGTGCCAGCAGCTTGGAACAGAAGTCCTACAATGAGCAGTTCTTC.